The rows below give T cell receptor beta chains drawn from one sample of a study of blood T cell repertoires in COVID-19. The data were produced by immunoSEQ multiplex PCR, yet TCRdb's version contains in-frame clones alone and is incomplete. The repertoire holds roughly 200,000 clones, with about 85% as singletons. Material: PBMCs or T cells enriched from blood (not recorded which). Receptor source: a woman aged 25 to 39 who had recovered from COVID-19. The CDR3 runs from the conserved cysteine through the conserved F or W. D genes are given only for firm matches. Some rows have no size entry. The others give once, few or many, or a class for an expanded clone.

d_call	clone_size	v_call	j_call	cdr3_nt	cdr3_aa
.	.	TRBV6-5	TRBJ1-3	TGTGCCAGCAGTTACTCGATCGCAGGGGATAGAAACACCATATATTTT	CASSYSIAGDRNTIYF
.	few	TRBV6-2/TRBV6-3	TRBJ2-2	TGTGCCAGCAGTTATCGGTCGGTCAGGGGGGCCGGGGAGCTGTTTTTT	CASSYRSVRGAGELFF
.	.	TRBV7-2	TRBJ2-4	TGTGCCAGCAGCAACGTGGTGGGCTCGGGGAGAAACATTCAGTACTTC	CASSNVVGSGRNIQYF
.	.	TRBV6-6	TRBJ1-5	TGTGCCAGCAGTTACTCGACAGGTCTGTTGTCCCAGCATTTT	CASSYSTGLLSQHF
TRBD1	.	TRBV6-5	TRBJ1-1	TGTGCCAGCAGGATAGGGACAGGTAATTTGGCTTTCTTT	CASRIGTGNLAFF
.	.	TRBV5-1	TRBJ2-5	TGCGCCAGCAGCTTGACAGCGGGTCGGGAGACCCAGTACTTC	CASSLTAGRETQYF
.	.	TRBV19	TRBJ1-2	TGTGCCAGTAGTATCGAGAGCCACCTCTATGGCTACACCTTC	CASSIESHLYGYTF
.	.	TRBV29-1	TRBJ1-2	TGCAGCGCTGCGGACACTACTAACTATGGCTACACCTTC	CSAADTTNYGYTF
TRBD2	.	TRBV11-3	TRBJ2-5	TGTGCCAGCAGCTCGGGACTAGCGGGGGCCGGGGAGACCCAGTACTTC	CASSSGLAGAGETQYF
TRBD1	few	TRBV7-3	TRBJ1-2	TGTGCCAGCAGCGACGCCAGGGGGTCGGATGGCTACACCTTC	CASSDARGSDGYTF
TRBD1	.	TRBV19	TRBJ2-5	TGTGCCAGTAGTTCCGGGACAGGCGTTCAAGAGACCCAGTACTTC	CASSSGTGVQETQYF
TRBD1	.	TRBV7-2	TRBJ1-1	TGTGCCAGCAGCCCACGGGACAGGGAAGCCCTCTTAGGGTCCACTGAAGCTTTCTTT	CASSPRDREALLGSTEAFF
.	.	TRBV11-2	TRBJ1-1	TGTGCCAGCAGCATATACAGGGTCGAAGCTTTCTTT	CASSIYRVEAFF
TRBD2	.	TRBV2	TRBJ2-1	TGTGCCAGCAGTGAGCGACTAGCGGGGGTAGATGAGCAGTTCTTC	CASSERLAGVDEQFF
.	.	TRBV4-3	TRBJ2-2	TGCGCCAGCAGCCAAGACCGGGACACGAACACCGGGGAGCTGTTTTTT	CASSQDRDTNTGELFF
.	once	TRBV6-2/TRBV6-3	TRBJ2-7	TGTGCCAGCAGTTTTTTACCGGGACATAGGATTTCCTACGAGCAGTACTTC	CASSFLPGHRISYEQYF
.	.	TRBV6-5	TRBJ1-2	TGTGCCAGCAGTCGCCAGGGACTGGAGTGCTTC	CASSRQGLECF
TRBD1	few	TRBV5-6	TRBJ2-7	TGTGCCAGCAGCCCCCTGGGGACAGGGGACTCCTACGAGCAGTACTTC	CASSPLGTGDSYEQYF
.	.	TRBV20-1	TRBJ2-7	TGCAGTGCTAGTCAGCAGGGGCACTCCTACGAGCAGTACTTC	CSASQQGHSYEQYF
.	.	TRBV2	TRBJ2-7	TGTGCCAGCAGTGAAGCCGCCCTCAGGCAAACCTACGAGCAGTACTTC	CASSEAALRQTYEQYF
.	few	TRBV7-8	TRBJ2-7	TGTGCCAGCAGCTTAGGAGGTGGCCGAGCGGGCTACGAGCAGTACTTC	CASSLGGGRAGYEQYF
TRBD1	once	TRBV19	TRBJ2-7	TGTGCCAGTAGTATCCGACAGGGCCCCTCCTACGAGCAGTACTTC	CASSIRQGPSYEQYF
.	.	TRBV4-2	TRBJ1-5	TGTGCCAGCAGCCAAGAAGTAGGTGCGGGAGCCCATAGCAATCAGCCCCAGCATTTT	CASSQEVGAGAHSNQPQHF
.	.	TRBV7-3	TRBJ2-5	TGTGCCAGCAGCCCCGTTGTGAGTCGTAGAGAGACCCAGTACTTC	CASSPVVSRRETQYF
.	.	TRBV3-1/TRBV3-2	TRBJ2-3	TGTGCCAGCAGCCAAGCTAGCGCGGGGAGCACAGATACGCAGTATTTT	CASSQASAGSTDTQYF
TRBD1	.	TRBV29-1	TRBJ2-1	TGCAGCGTTACTGACAGGGCTGGGGTGCAGTTCTTC	CSVTDRAGVQFF
.	.	TRBV5-5	TRBJ2-3	TGTGCCAGCAGCTTCCCTACGGATACGCAGTATTTT	CASSFPTDTQYF
.	.	TRBV4-1	TRBJ1-3	TGCGCCAGCAGCCAAGACCCGCCGGGAAAAGGGGGTACTGGAAACACCATATATTTT	CASSQDPPGKGGTGNTIYF
.	.	TRBV7-2	TRBJ2-2	TGTGCCAGCAGCTCCCAACAGGAAACCGGGGAGCTGTTTTTT	CASSSQQETGELFF
.	few	TRBV15	TRBJ1-1	TGTGCCACCAGCAGAGAGGGCAGGGCGAACACTGAAGCTTTCTTT	CATSREGRANTEAFF
TRBD1	once	TRBV18	TRBJ1-5	TGTGCCAGCTCACGAGAAACAGGGGCCAATCAGCCCCAGCATTTT	CASSRETGANQPQHF
TRBD2	.	TRBV20-1	TRBJ2-1	TGCAGTCCCAACGGGGGCGGGGGGAAGTTCTTC	CSPNGGGGKFF
.	.	TRBV12-2	TRBJ1-5	TGTGCAAGTCGCTTAAGACAGGGGAGGGGATCCCATCGCAATCAGCCCCAGCATTTT	CASRLRQGRGSHRNQPQHF
.	.	TRBV10-3	TRBJ2-6	TGTGCCATCAGTAGGGGGACACCCGACTCTGGGGCCAACGTCCTGACTTTC	CAISRGTPDSGANVLTF
TRBD1	.	TRBV18	TRBJ1-2	TGTGCCAGCTCACAGGAACAGGGGCTTTGGGGCTACACCTTC	CASSQEQGLWGYTF
.	.	TRBV27	TRBJ1-5	TGTGCCAGCAGCTTTACAGGCACAAATCAGCCCCAGCATTTT	CASSFTGTNQPQHF
.	.	TRBV4-3	TRBJ2-1	TGCGCCAGCAGCCAAGACGGGAGCTCCTACAATGAGCAGTTCTTC	CASSQDGSSYNEQFF
.	many	TRBV7-2	TRBJ1-6	TGTGCCAGCAGCTCGATACAGGGTACCTCACCCCTCCACTTT	CASSSIQGTSPLHF
.	.	TRBV11-3	TRBJ2-1	TGTGCCAGCAGCTTAGTGGCCAGGGACTACAATGAGCAGTTCTTC	CASSLVARDYNEQFF
TRBD1	.	TRBV25-1	TRBJ2-3	TGTGCCAGCAGTAGGAGACAGGGGACAGATACGCAGTATTTT	CASSRRQGTDTQYF
.	.	TRBV19	TRBJ2-5	TGTGCCAGTAGTATGCCCCCTCAACCAGCGTACCAAGAGACCCAGTACTTC	CASSMPPQPAYQETQYF
.	.	TRBV25-1	TRBJ1-1	TGTGCCAGCAGTGAAAGTCTCCGTGGGAGTCCTGAAGCTTTCTTT	CASSESLRGSPEAFF
TRBD1	.	TRBV7-9	TRBJ1-2	TGTGCCAGCAGCTCCTCTCAGGGGGCGGATGGCTACACCTTC	CASSSSQGADGYTF
TRBD1	once	TRBV12-3/TRBV12-4	TRBJ2-1	TGTGCCAGCACCGGACAGGGGGCGGATGAGCAGTTCTTC	CASTGQGADEQFF
.	.	TRBV4-3	TRBJ1-2	TGCGCCAGCAGCCAAGATTCGACAAGCTATGGCTACACCTTC	CASSQDSTSYGYTF
.	once	TRBV6-5	TRBJ1-1	TGTGCCAGCAGTTACTACGTTTTAGGGGGACGGACTGAAGCTTTCTTT	CASSYYVLGGRTEAFF
TRBD1	.	TRBV5-1	TRBJ2-1	TGCGCCAGCAGCTTGGACAGGGGGCCCTACAATGAGCAGTTCTTC	CASSLDRGPYNEQFF
TRBD2	.	TRBV7-6	TRBJ2-1	TGTGCCAGCAGCGTGGGACTAGCGGGGGGCAATGAGCAGTTCTTC	CASSVGLAGGNEQFF
.	few	TRBV11-3	TRBJ1-3	TGTGCCAGCAGCTTAGGGACACCGTCTGGAAACACCATATATTTT	CASSLGTPSGNTIYF
.	.	TRBV5-1	TRBJ2-3	TGCGCCAGCAGCTCCCAGGTCGCAGATACGCAGTATTTT	CASSSQVADTQYF
.	once	TRBV9	TRBJ1-1	TGTGCCAGCAGCCGAGGCGGGGGACGGGGCACTGAAGCTTTCTTT	CASSRGGGRGTEAFF